These 18 T cell receptor beta chains share one sample of origin, sequenced in a study of T cell repertoires in cytomegalovirus infection. TCRdb independently ran MiXCR on the reads; one entry per CDR3 protein. There are roughly 100,000 distinct CDR3 sequences in the sample; about 15% occur only once, and 8% lies in the top ten. Sequencing was carried out using PBMCs. The source is a human donor in good health (CMV status not recorded). Some clones in this sample may be carry-over from other donors' samples.

A word on this clonotype: The junction shows a germline mismatch at one end, possibly a read error. The chain recombines TRBV6-2 or TRBV6-3 with TRBJ1-1, with D uncertain. CDR3 length: 13 amino acids. Looked up from germline, CDR1 is MNHEY and CDR2 is SVGEGT. The CDR3 coding sequence is TGTGCCAGCACCCGAAGGCCGAACACAGAAGCTTTCTTT. Translating it yields CASTRRPNTEAFF.

This clonotype turned up a few times. The CDR3 bases are TGTGCCAGCGGCGGACAGGGGAGGACCGGGGAGCTGTTTTTT. Amino acids: CASGGQGRTGELFF. The genes are TRBV28 and TRBJ2-2; 9 nucleotides line up with TRBD1. CDR1 is MDHEN and CDR2 is SYDVKM in the germline V gene. The CDR3 contains 14 residues. With V trimmed by 8 bases and J by 5 bases, 6 bases remained unmatched.

This clonotype was found once. The chain recombines TRBV24-1 with TRBJ2-1; 7 positions agree with TRBD1. CDR1 and CDR2 (germline): KGHDR, SFDVKD. V gave up 3 bases and J gave up 4 bases; unmatched junction bases: 2. This CDR3 comprises 14 residues. The CDR3 nucleotides read TGTGCCACCAGTGATGCGACAGGGTACAATGAGCAGTTCTTC. The encoded protein is CATSDATGYNEQFF.

The chain links TRBV28 to TRBJ1-6; the match to TRBD1 covers 8 bases. Trimming removed 6 bases from V and 7 bases from J; junction bases left unmatched: 8. The CDR3 loop spans 15 amino acids. The germline V gene encodes CDR1 MDHEN and CDR2 SYDVKM. The CDR3 DNA reads TGTGCCAGCAGACCCGACAGGGGAGGAAATTCACCCCTCCACTTT. Amino acid sequence: CASRPDRGGNSPLHF.

This clonotype occurred a few times. The chain employs TRBV12-3 or TRBV12-4 and TRBJ1-2, with D hard to call. Trimming cost V 6 bases and J 7 bases, with 15 bases left between them. The CDR3 is made up of 13 amino acids. The CDR3 DNA is TGTGCCAGCAGCACCCCCTGGTATGGTGGCTACACCTTC. Its protein is CASSTPWYGGYTF.

A few counts support this clonotype. This rearrangement joins TRBV7-2 to TRBJ1-1; a weak D match, TRBD1 (5 bases). CDR1 and CDR2 from the germline V gene are SGHTA and FQGNSA. Trimming removed 4 bases at V and 1 base at J, with 10 bases between. The CDR3 is 14 amino acids. The CDR3 protein is CASSYYQGNTEAFF. CDR3 DNA: TGTGCCAGCAGCTATTACCAGGGGAACACTGAAGCTTTCTTT.

This clonotype has at least ten counts. The chain is built from TRBV5-1 and TRBJ2-3; D possibly corresponds to TRBD1 (5 bases). CDR1 SGHRS and CDR2 YFSETQ come from the germline V gene. The CDR3 length is 14 residues. V was pared by 2 bases and J by 4 bases, with 11 bases between. The CDR3 loop reads CASSLGAQADTQYF. CDR3 bases: TGCGCCAGCAGCTTAGGGGCCCAGGCAGATACGCAGTATTTT.

This clonotype was detected ten times or more. Sequence at one end of the junction differs from germline and may be a read error. V usage is TRBV7-2 and J usage is TRBJ1-5, with D possibly being TRBD1 (6 bases). CDR1 SGHTA and CDR2 FQGNSA come from the germline V gene. The CDR3 covers 16 residues. The CDR3: CASSLDRDIRIGPQHF. CDR3 DNA: TGTGCCAGCAGTTTAGACCGGGACATCCGCATAGGGCCCCAGCATTTT.

The sample holds a few counts of this clonotype. This chain links TRBV3-1 with TRBJ2-1; the D gene is possibly TRBD1 (5 bases). This CDR3 region has 17 residues. Germline values: CDR1 LGHDT, CDR2 YNNKEL (reference sequence). The V end lost 2 bases, the J end lost 7 bases, and 21 bases lay between the germline ends. The CDR3, as DNA: TGTGCCAGCAGCCAAAGGGGCGGCACCTTCTTCGGTAATGAGCAGTTCTTC. Translated, it gives CASSQRGGTFFGNEQFF.

This clonotype was detected ten times or more. The rearrangement links TRBV7-9 to TRBJ1-5, with D tentatively TRBD1 (6 bases). The CDR3 extends over 15 amino acids. V shed 6 bases and J shed 0 bases, with 12 bases lying between them. Germline V gene sequence: CDR1 SEHNR, CDR2 FQNEAQ (reference sequence). CDR3: CASSQGGYSNQPQHF. In nucleotides, the CDR3 is TGTGCCAGCAGTCAAGGGGGTTATAGCAATCAGCCCCAGCATTTT.

The V and J genes are TRBV7-2 and TRBJ2-7; 9 nucleotides agree with TRBD1. The CDR3 runs to 15 residues. V lost 1 base to trimming and J lost 4 bases; unmatched junction nucleotides: 5. Germline lookup yields CDR1 SGHTA and CDR2 FQGNSA. The CDR3 nucleotides are TGTGCCAGCAGCTTAGGGGACAGGGAAGGATACGAGCAGTACTTC. Encoded protein: CASSLGDREGYEQYF.

There are a few counts of this clonotype. J is TRBJ1-2 and V is TRBV7-2, with D possibly being TRBD1 (6 bases). V lost 5 bases to trimming and J lost 1 base, with 20 bases between them. The CDR3 has 17 amino acids. In germline, CDR1 is SGHTA, CDR2 FQGNSA. The CDR3, as DNA: TGTGCCAGCAGCCAAGACAGGTGGAGGGGTCTTAACTATGGCTACACCTTC. Amino acid sequence: CASSQDRWRGLNYGYTF.

This sequence joins TRBV20-1 and TRBJ1-1; a weak D match, TRBD1 (6 bases). The CDR3 has 11 residues. Looked up from germline, CDR1 is DFQATT and CDR2 is SNEGSKA (reference sequence). V was shortened by 4 bases and J by 9 bases, with 12 bases between the two germline ends. Here the CDR3 DNA reads TGCAGTGCTACACAACAGGGTCAAGCTTTCTTT. This translates into CSATQQGQAFF.

This clonotype was picked up many times. The chain uses TRBV2 and TRBJ2-3; possibly TRBD2 for D (6 bases). This CDR3 spans 17 amino acids. Germline loops: CDR1 SNHLY, CDR2 FYNNEI. V lost 7 bases, J lost 0 bases, and 20 bases lay in between. The CDR3 loop reads CASIPPPVAASTDTQYF. The CDR3 region has the DNA TGTGCCAGCATACCCCCGCCTGTAGCGGCTAGCACAGATACGCAGTATTTT.

The chain combines TRBV19 with TRBJ1-4; the match to TRBD1 covers 9 bases. This CDR3 spans 13 amino acids. CDR1 and CDR2 (germline): LNHDA, SQIVND (reference sequence). V dropped 11 bases and J dropped 7; count of bases not matched to a gene: 8. CDR3 loop: CASTGTGSEKLFF. The CDR3 DNA reads as TGTGCCTCTACCGGGACAGGGAGTGAAAAACTGTTTTTT. The full variable domain, in which reference TRBV19 and TRBJ1-4 provide the parts outside the CDR3, is DGGITQSPKYLFRKEGQNVTLSCEQNLNHDAMYWYRQDPGQGLRLIYYSQIVNDFQKGDIAEGYSVSREKKESFPLTVTSAQKNPTAFYLCASTGTGSEKLFFGSGTQLSVL.

V is TRBV28 and J is TRBJ2-5; D gene unclear. The CDR3 has 15 residues. Per the germline V gene, CDR1 is MDHEN and CDR2 is SYDVKM. V lost 5 bases, J lost 4 bases, and 17 bases lay in between. The CDR3 region is CASSPYGQFPETQYF. The CDR3, as DNA: TGTGCCAGCAGTCCGTATGGCCAGTTTCCAGAGACCCAGTACTTC.

This clonotype was counted at least ten times. V is TRBV7-8 and J is TRBJ2-1; 10 bases align to TRBD2. This CDR3 has 23 amino acids. J gave up 0 bases and V 0 bases, and 20 bases lay outside the gene matches. In germline, CDR1 is SGHVS, CDR2 FQNEAQ. CDR3 DNA sequence: TGTGCCAGCAGCTTAGCGCGGGTCTTTGGGGACATGGGACTAGCGTCCTCCTACAATGAGCAGTTCTTC. Translating it yields CASSLARVFGDMGLASSYNEQFF.

This chain joins TRBV7-9 and TRBJ2-5; D unresolved. V dropped 1 base and J dropped 5 bases, with 8 bases sitting between them. Germline lookup yields CDR1 SEHNR and CDR2 FQNEAQ (reference sequence). This CDR3 contains 13 residues. The CDR3 region is CASSLVGLETQYF. DNA for the CDR3: TGTGCCAGCAGCTTAGTGGGCTTGGAGACCCAGTACTTC.